This T cell receptor (beta chain) was recovered during a study of glioma-infiltrating T cells after dendritic cell vaccination. Turning to the study itself: Monocyte-derived dendritic cells, cultured less than 9 days with IL-4 and GM-CSF, were pulsed with autologous tumor lysate.

This clone has only one observation. Data came from immunoSEQ multiplex PCR; TCRdb stores just in-frame clones and leaves some out. There are more than 85,000 clones in the sample; around 90% occur only once, and roughly 2.8% lies in the top ten. The length of the CDR3 is 16 residues. Trimming took 2 bases from V and 4 from J, leaving 14 bases between them. The germline CDR1 and CDR2 sequences are MNHNS and SASEGT. The time point here: after dendritic cell vaccination, including at tumor progression/relapse. All glioblastoma patients lacked an isocitrate dehydrogenase mutation. The chain links TRBV6-1 to TRBJ2-2, with D maybe TRBD2 (5 bases). Here the sequenced sample was blood, taken after dendritic cell vaccination. This receptor was taken from a human donor with glioblastoma. In DNA form, the CDR3 reads TGTGCCAGCAGTGAATCCGGGCGGGCTAGCACCGGGGAGCTGTTTTTT. Translated, it gives CASSESGRASTGELFF.